The 27 T cell receptor beta chains below all came from one sample that was sequenced in a study of OX40 agonist ivuxolimab in advanced cancers. The repertoire was sequenced with immunoSEQ multiplex PCR; TCRdb's copy has only in-frame clones and lacks some. The data contain 90,000 to 100,000 clones, roughly 88% of them singletons. This material consisted of CD4+ or CD8+ T cells sorted from blood, taken in a trial of the OX40 agonist ivuxolimab. Every receptor here comes from an adult with an advanced solid tumor such as melanoma, head and neck, liver or kidney cancer.

J is TRBJ1-3 and V is TRBV30, with 8 positions matching TRBD1. The CDR3 covers 16 residues. Per the germline V gene, CDR1 is GTSNPN and CDR2 is SVGIG (reference sequence). V lost 2 bases, J lost 3 bases, and 9 bases stayed unmatched. The DNA of the CDR3 is TGTGCCTGGAGTCCCCGGACAGGGCTGAGTGGAAACACCATATATTTT. It encodes CAWSPRTGLSGNTIYF.

This clone was detected once. The chain couples TRBV18 to TRBJ2-7; 11 bases are a match to TRBD1. V lost 3 bases, J lost 4 bases, and 5 bases stayed unmatched. This CDR3 spans 15 amino acids. Per the germline V gene, CDR1 is KGHSH and CDR2 is LQKENI. DNA for the CDR3: TGTGCCAGCTCACCCGGACAGGGGGCAGTTTACGAGCAGTACTTC. Amino acid sequence: CASSPGQGAVYEQYF.

The J gene is TRBJ1-2, the V gene TRBV28, with D unclear. The CDR3 totals 12 residues. CDR1 and CDR2 (germline): MDHEN, SYDVKM. With 5 bases removed from V and 8 bases from J, the gap between germline ends came to 12 bases. CDR3 protein: CASSLRRAGYTF. In nucleotides, the CDR3 is TGTGCCAGCAGTCTCCGGAGGGCGGGCTACACCTTC.

The V gene is TRBV7-3, the J gene TRBJ2-2; TRBD1 might be the D (5 bases). This CDR3 comprises 13 residues. Germline CDR1 reads SGHTA; CDR2 reads FQGTGA. V lost 4 bases and J 6 bases, leaving 9 bases between the germline ends. The CDR3 reads CASSSQGSGELFF. CDR3 DNA: TGTGCCAGCAGCTCGCAGGGTTCCGGGGAGCTGTTTTTT.

The genes are TRBV6-1 and TRBJ2-4, with D possibly matching TRBD2 (5 bases). Trimming cost V 5 bases and J 0 bases, with 29 bases left between them. The germline gives CDR1 MNHNS, CDR2 SASEGT. CDR3 length: 21 residues. The CDR3: CASSQDPRLAGPHLAKNIQYF. CDR3 nucleotides: TGTGCCAGCAGTCAAGACCCTCGACTCGCGGGCCCCCATTTAGCCAAAAACATTCAGTACTTC.

CDR3 in amino acids: CASSGPGADAYEQYF. In DNA, the CDR3 is TGTGCCAGCAGCGGCCCGGGGGCAGATGCCTACGAGCAGTACTTC. The chain recombines TRBV5-4 with TRBJ2-7; either TRBD1 or TRBD2 may supply D (6 bases each). Between the trimmed V and J ends, which lost 4 bases and 2 bases, there was a span of 16 bases. The germline V gene has CDR1 SGHNT and CDR2 YYREEE (reference sequence). This CDR3 spans 15 amino acids. The full variable domain, with the rest looked up from reference TRBV5-4 and TRBJ2-7, is ETGVTQSPTHLIKTRGQQVTLRCSSQSGHNTVSWYQQALGQGPQFIFQYYREEENGRGNFPPRFSGLQFPNYSSELNVNALELDDSALYLCASSGPGADAYEQYFGPGTRLTVT.

The V gene is TRBV2, the J gene TRBJ2-5; 9 nucleotides align to TRBD1. The J call could be wrong; TRBJ2-7 is a better fit for the DNA end. This CDR3 contains 14 residues. CDR1 is SNHLY and CDR2 is FYNNEI in the germline V gene. The CDR3 sequence is CASRRDRASYEQYF. The CDR3 DNA reads as TGTGCCAGCAGGAGGGACAGGGCTTCCTACGAGCAGTACTTC.

This rearrangement joins TRBV7-9 to TRBJ2-1; D may be TRBD1 (5 bases). The length of the CDR3 is 14 residues. Trimming stripped 4 bases from V and 4 bases from J, with 11 bases between. CDR1 and CDR2 from the germline V gene are SEHNR and FQNEAQ (reference sequence). The CDR3 protein is CASSSADSYNEQFF. In DNA form, the CDR3 reads TGTGCCAGCAGCTCGGCTGACAGTTACAATGAGCAGTTCTTC.

CDR3 nucleotide sequence: TGTGCCAGTAGGGGGACTAGCAGCACAGATACGCAGTATTTT. It yields the protein CASRGTSSTDTQYF. This rearrangement joins TRBV19 to TRBJ2-3; 9 bases line up with TRBD2. The CDR3 is 14 residues long. The germline V gene encodes CDR1 LNHDA and CDR2 SQIVND (reference sequence). Trimming took 6 bases from V and 0 from J; bases not matched to a gene: 1.

This chain uses TRBV28 with TRBJ1-1, with D perhaps TRBD1 (5 bases). Germline CDR1 is MDHEN and CDR2 is SYDVKM. The CDR3 runs to 14 residues. V dropped 3 bases and J dropped 5 bases, with 13 bases sitting between them. The CDR3 nucleotides are TGTGCCAGCAGTTTGGGGGATCGGGGGACTGAAGCTTTCTTT. Translated, it gives CASSLGDRGTEAFF.

This clone appeared once. The chain recombines TRBV6-1 with TRBJ2-7; no firm D call. V was pared by 5 bases and J by 2 bases, with 13 bases between. The CDR3 has 14 amino acids. The germline V gene has CDR1 MNHNS and CDR2 SASEGT. The CDR3: CASSSSGITYEQYF. CDR3 DNA sequence: TGTGCCAGCAGTTCCTCTGGGATAACCTACGAGCAGTACTTC.

The V and J genes are TRBV7-2 and TRBJ2-7; TRBD2 agrees at 13 bases. CDR3 size: 16 residues. J lost 6 bases, V lost 4 bases, and 9 bases had no gene match. CDR1 and CDR2 (germline): SGHTA, FQGNSA. The CDR3 sequence is CASSSRRTSGSLEQYF. In nucleotides, the CDR3 is TGTGCCAGCAGCTCAAGACGGACTAGCGGGAGTCTCGAGCAGTACTTC.

This chain connects TRBV4-1 to TRBJ2-1, with TRBD2 matching over 13 bases. Germline values: CDR1 MGHRA, CDR2 YSYEKL. Unmatched junction bases numbered 4, after V lost 5 bases and J lost 0 bases. The CDR3 is made up of 17 amino acids. This CDR3 reads CASSGRTSGSSYNEQFF. The CDR3, as DNA: TGCGCCAGCAGCGGGCGGACTAGCGGGAGCTCCTACAATGAGCAGTTCTTC.

This clone was detected once. The chain couples TRBV7-2 to TRBJ2-2, with a tentative D call TRBD2 (5 bases). Germline V lookup: CDR1 SGHTA, CDR2 FQGNSA. This CDR3 has 12 amino acids. V was pared by 5 bases and J by 8 bases, with 9 bases between. The CDR3 here is CASSTRLGELFF. As DNA, the CDR3 is TGTGCCAGCAGCACTAGGTTGGGGGAGCTGTTTTTT. Variable domain in full (rest from reference TRBV7-2 and TRBJ2-2): GAGVSQSPSNKVTEKGKDVELRCDPISGHTALYWYRQSLGQGLEFLIYFQGNSAPDKSGLPSDRFSAERTGGSVSTLTIQRTQQEDSAVYLCASSTRLGELFFGEGSRLTVL.

The chain is built from TRBV7-2 and TRBJ1-5; D is unresolved. In germline, CDR1 is SGHTA, CDR2 FQGNSA. This CDR3 has 14 amino acids. V was shortened by 4 bases and J by 0 bases, with 7 bases between the two germline ends. CDR3 amino acids: CASSSRNSNQPQHF. The CDR3 DNA sequence: TGTGCCAGCAGCTCGCGAAATAGCAATCAGCCCCAGCATTTT.

V gene TRBV7-9 combines with J gene TRBJ2-1, with a tentative D call TRBD2 (5 bases). This CDR3 has 13 amino acids. V shed 4 bases and J shed 9 bases, with 13 bases lying between them. Germline CDR1 SEHNR, CDR2 FQNEAQ (reference sequence). The CDR3 reads CASSSILDGEQFF. CDR3 nucleotides: TGTGCCAGCAGCTCCATACTAGATGGTGAGCAGTTCTTC.

This chain joins TRBV6-4 and TRBJ2-3; TRBD2 aligns across 13 bases. The CDR3 totals 14 residues. Germline-derived CDR1 and CDR2 are MRHNA and SNTAGT. Trimming at V came to 8 bases and at J to 3 bases, leaving 2 bases not matched to a gene. The CDR3 sequence is CASATSGGTDTQYF. CDR3 nucleotide sequence: TGTGCCAGCGCGACTAGCGGGGGGACAGATACGCAGTATTTT.

V gene TRBV11-3 combines with J gene TRBJ2-1, with 14 bases identical to TRBD2. Germline CDR1 reads SGHNT; CDR2 reads YENEEA. Trimming at V came to 4 bases and at J to 5 bases, leaving 7 bases not matched to a gene. The length of the CDR3 is 17 residues. The CDR3 reads CASSSRTSGRSHNEQFF. The CDR3, as DNA: TGTGCCAGCAGCTCGCGGACTAGCGGGAGGTCCCACAATGAGCAGTTCTTC. Looking up the rest from reference TRBV11-3 and TRBJ2-1 gives the full variable domain: EAGVVQSPRYKIIEKKQPVAFWCNPISGHNTLYWYLQNLGQGPELLIRYENEEAVDDSQLPKDRFSAERLKGVDSTLKIQPAELGDSAVYLCASSSRTSGRSHNEQFFGPGTRLTVL.

V usage is TRBV19 and J usage is TRBJ2-1; no clear D gene. The CDR3 is 10 residues long. Trimming shortened V by 9 bases and J by 9 bases, and 9 bases separated the two germline ends. Germline V gene lookup returns CDR1 LNHDA and CDR2 SQIVND (reference sequence). CDR3 nucleotide sequence: TGTGCCAGCGGCAGAGGTGAGCAGTTCTTC. Translating it yields CASGRGEQFF.

This clone showed up just once. The genes are TRBV7-9 and TRBJ1-1, with 7 bases identical to TRBD1. Trimming cost V 6 bases and J 11 bases; bases outside gene matches: 12. The CDR3 length is 13 residues. The germline gives CDR1 SEHNR, CDR2 FQNEAQ (reference sequence). The CDR3 loop is CASSGSFQGVAFF. CDR3 in DNA: TGTGCCAGCAGTGGCTCCTTTCAGGGGGTCGCTTTCTTT.

The V call is TRBV7-6, the J call TRBJ1-1; no definite D call. From germline, CDR1 is SGHVS and CDR2 FNYEAQ. Trimming removed 5 bases from V and 6 bases from J, with 16 bases in between. The CDR3 covers 14 residues. Here the CDR3 DNA reads TGTGCCAGCAGCCTCGGGCCGGTCGGGTCTGAAGCTTTCTTT. This codes for CASSLGPVGSEAFF.

The CDR3 DNA follows: TGTGCCAGCAGCTCCAAGCGGGCGCCTTCGACGGGCGGGGAGCTGTTTTTT. Its translation is CASSSKRAPSTGGELFF. This chain uses TRBV7-2 with TRBJ2-2, with TRBD2 as a possible D gene (6 bases). Germline V gene data show CDR1 as SGHTA and CDR2 as FQGNSA. CDR3 length: 17 residues. V lost 4 bases and J 7 bases, leaving 22 bases between the germline ends.

The V gene is TRBV6-5, the J gene TRBJ1-4; 8 bases are a match to TRBD1. Germline V gives CDR1 MNHEY, CDR2 SVGAGI. V lost 6 bases, J lost 8 bases, and 2 bases stayed unmatched. The CDR3 totals 12 residues. The DNA of the CDR3 is TGTGCCAGCAGGCAGGGGGCAGAAAAACTGTTTTTT. Translating it yields CASRQGAEKLFF.

The chain employs TRBV9 and TRBJ2-1, with a weak D call TRBD2 (6 bases). The CDR3 covers 15 residues. Germline CDR1 and CDR2: SGDLS and YYNGEE. Trimming cost V 3 bases and J 7 bases, with 17 bases left between them. CDR3 residues: CASSAQGLHGNEQFF. As DNA, the CDR3 is TGTGCCAGCAGCGCCCAGGGACTCCACGGGAATGAGCAGTTCTTC.

The table lists this clone with a count of one. V is TRBV5-5 and J is TRBJ2-1; D is perhaps TRBD1 or TRBD2 (5 bases each). The germline V gene has CDR1 SGHKS and CDR2 YYEKEE (reference sequence). The CDR3 totals 17 residues. V lost 6 bases and J lost 8, with 27 bases in between. The CDR3 bases are TGTGCCAGCAAGCCGGTCCAAGGGGTTCTGGGAGTAGATGAGCAGTTCTTC. It codes for CASKPVQGVLGVDEQFF.

The V call is TRBV7-8, the J call TRBJ1-4; D not resolved. Germline CDR1 is SGHVS and CDR2 is FQNEAQ. V was cut by 5 bases and J by 0 bases, with 16 bases left in between. This CDR3 is built from 17 residues. CDR3 sequence: CASSHADERTTNEKLFF. CDR3 coding DNA: TGTGCCAGCAGCCACGCCGATGAACGAACAACTAATGAAAAACTGTTTTTT.

The rearrangement uses TRBV7-9 and TRBJ2-1; D may correspond to TRBD1 or TRBD2 (6 bases each). The V end lost 6 bases, the J end lost 15 bases, and 27 bases lay between the germline ends. This CDR3 has 15 residues. Germline CDR1 is SEHNR and CDR2 is FQNEAQ (reference sequence). The CDR3 nucleotides are TGTGCCAGCAGTAGGGAGGAGGAATTAGGGACAACTACGTTCTTC. Its protein product is CASSREEELGTTTFF.